This TCR beta chain is from a study of blood T cell repertoires in COVID-19. Looking at the study overall: PBMCs, B-cell-depleted T cells, or T cells were the source of the cDNA or gDNA that made up the material.

Germline V gene sequence: CDR1 MRHNA, CDR2 SNTAGT. The CDR3 has 15 residues. V shed 3 bases and J 1 base; nucleotides not matched to a gene: 2. In the authors' workflow: Estimation of nucleated cell counts relied on the amplification of reference gene primers. Clones were read by immunoSEQ multiplex PCR, and TCRdb kept only the in-frame ones, dropping some. V and J calls and clone size are those listed in that table; D and trimming were worked out from the DNA. The sample comprises about 310,000 clones, roughly nine tenths of which are singletons, and 2% to 3% rests with the top ten. The TCR comes from a man between 18 and 29 years old with active or convalescent COVID-19. The rearrangement joins TRBV6-4 to TRBJ2-3, with 9 bases matching TRBD2. The sample consisted of peripheral blood. The CDR3 here is CASSEVAGGTDTQYF. The DNA for the CDR3 is TGTGCCAGCAGTGAGGTAGCGGGAGGCACAGATACGCAGTATTTT.